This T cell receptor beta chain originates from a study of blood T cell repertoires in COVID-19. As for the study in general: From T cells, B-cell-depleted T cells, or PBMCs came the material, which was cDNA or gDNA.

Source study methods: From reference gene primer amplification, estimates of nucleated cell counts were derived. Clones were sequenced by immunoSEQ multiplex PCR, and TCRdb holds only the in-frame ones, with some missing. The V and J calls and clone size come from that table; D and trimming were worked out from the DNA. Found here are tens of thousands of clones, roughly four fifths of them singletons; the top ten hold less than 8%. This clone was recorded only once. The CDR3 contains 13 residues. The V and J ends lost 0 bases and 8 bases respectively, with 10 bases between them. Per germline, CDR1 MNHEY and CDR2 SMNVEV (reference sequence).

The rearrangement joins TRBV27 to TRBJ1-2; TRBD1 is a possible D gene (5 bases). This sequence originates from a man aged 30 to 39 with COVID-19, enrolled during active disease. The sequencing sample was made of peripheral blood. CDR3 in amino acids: CASSLSGVGGYTF. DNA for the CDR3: TGTGCCAGCAGTTTATCAGGGGTCGGGGGCTACACCTTC.